One sample yielded the 20 T cell receptor beta chains listed below, sequenced in a study of shared clonotypes between healthy human individuals. Profiling relied on immunoSEQ multiplex PCR, and the TCRdb table lists in-frame clones only, not all of them. The sample has about 470,000 clones; 70% to 80% are singletons. Specimen: PBMCs. These receptors originate from a woman aged 40 to 50 in good health. Some clones in this sample may be carry-over from other donors' samples.

J is TRBJ2-1 and V is TRBV5-1; D perhaps matches TRBD1 (5 bases). The germline V gene has CDR1 SGHRS and CDR2 YFSETQ. The V end lost 0 bases, the J end lost 6 bases, and 13 bases lay between the germline ends. This CDR3 comprises 15 residues. CDR3 sequence: CASSLVPRQGNEQFF. Written as DNA, the CDR3 is TGCGCCAGCAGCTTGGTGCCTCGTCAGGGCAATGAGCAGTTCTTC.

The V gene is TRBV6-5, the J gene TRBJ2-7; D remains unclear. Looked up from germline, CDR1 is MNHEY and CDR2 is SVGAGI. The length of the CDR3 is 14 residues. Deletions cut 0 bases from V and 5 bases from J, with 11 bases between. CDR3: CASSYSSIDHEQYF. The CDR3, as DNA: TGTGCCAGCAGTTACTCGAGTATAGACCACGAGCAGTACTTC.

As concerns this clone: The CDR3 does not end in the conserved phenylalanine or tryptophan, so this is likely a read error. The chain uses TRBV9 and TRBJ2-7; maybe TRBD2 (6 bases). CDR3 size: 15 residues. Germline V gives CDR1 SGDLS, CDR2 YYNGEE. The V end was cut by 3 bases, the J end by 4 bases, with 17 bases between. The CDR3 nucleotides read TGTGCCAGCAGCGGTAGCGGTCGGACCGGGTACGAGCAGTACCTC. Translated: CASSGSGRTGYEQYL.

The chain uses TRBV7-9 and TRBJ2-2; TRBD2 might be the D (6 bases). Germline V CDR1 and CDR2: SEHNR, FQNEAQ (reference sequence). Deletions cut 6 bases from V and 3 bases from J, with 17 bases between. CDR3 size: 16 residues. The CDR3 protein is CASSRAGRSDTGELFF. In nucleotides, the CDR3 is TGTGCCAGCAGTCGCGCAGGGAGGTCGGACACCGGGGAGCTGTTTTTT. Based on the CDR3 plus reference TRBV7-9 and TRBJ2-2, the full variable domain is DTGVSQNPRHKITKRGQNVTFRCDPISEHNRLYWYRQTLGQGPEFLTYFQNEAQLEKSRLLSDRFSAERPKGSFSTLEIQRTEQGDSAMYLCASSRAGRSDTGELFFGEGSRLTVL.

The V call is TRBV5-4, the J call TRBJ2-6; the D is unclear. From germline, CDR1 is SGHNT and CDR2 YYREEE (reference sequence). Deletions cut 0 bases from V and 4 bases from J, with 5 bases between. The CDR3 contains 14 residues. Written as DNA, the CDR3 is TGTGCCAGCAGCTTGGAAGCCGGGGCCAACGTCCTGACTTTC. Amino acid sequence: CASSLEAGANVLTF.

This clone was seen just once. It differs at one base from a far larger clone, so likely a read error. The rearrangement links TRBV29-1 to TRBJ1-1; D possibly corresponds to TRBD1 (5 bases). Germline V gene data show CDR1 as SQVTM and CDR2 as ANQGSEA. V lost 7 bases and J 3 bases, leaving 18 bases between the germline ends. The CDR3 sequence is 14 residues long. CDR3 in DNA: TGCAGCGCCGCTGACGGGGGAGAGTACACTGAAGCTTTCTTT. This gives the protein CSAADGGEYTEAFF.

This clone was seen a handful of times. Different DNA sequences within this sample yield the same CDR3. The rearrangement joins TRBV30 to TRBJ1-2; tentative D call: TRBD1 (6 bases). CDR1 GTSNPN and CDR2 SVGIG come from the germline V gene (reference sequence). This CDR3 spans 12 amino acids. V was shortened by 1 base and J by 4 bases, with 7 bases between the two germline ends. The DNA for the CDR3 is TGTGCCTGGAGTGGGGGGGCCTATGGCTACACCTTC. Translating it yields CAWSGGAYGYTF.

V is TRBV15 and J is TRBJ2-1, with D perhaps matching TRBD2 (5 bases). CDR3 length: 15 amino acids. V was cut by 4 bases and J by 5 bases, with 15 bases left in between. Per germline, CDR1 LNHNV and CDR2 YYDKDF (reference sequence). The CDR3: CATSTAGAEHNEQFF. For the CDR3, the DNA is TGTGCCACCAGCACCGCTGGAGCGGAGCACAATGAGCAGTTCTTC.

The chain carries TRBV11-2 and TRBJ1-6; no reliable D call. Trimming pared 5 bases from V and 7 bases from J, leaving 15 bases between. The CDR3 consists of 15 residues. The germline gives CDR1 SGHAT, CDR2 FQNNGV. CDR3 DNA sequence: TGTGCCAGCAGCGATTCGGGGAGAATCAATTCACCCCTCCACTTT. Its translation: CASSDSGRINSPLHF.

The chain couples TRBV30 to TRBJ1-5, with 9 positions matching TRBD1. CDR3 size: 15 residues. With 0 bases clipped from V and 6 bases from J, the junction kept 6 bases outside the gene matches. Germline CDR1 and CDR2: GTSNPN and SVGIG (reference sequence). CDR3 region: CAWSVTGQGRQPQHF. The CDR3 region has the DNA TGTGCCTGGAGTGTAACCGGACAGGGGCGTCAGCCCCAGCATTTT.

The gene calls are TRBV19 and TRBJ1-4, with D uncertain. V lost 5 bases and J lost 2, with 9 bases in between. CDR3 length equals 14 residues. The V gene's germline CDR1 is LNHDA and CDR2 SQIVND (reference sequence). The CDR3 coding sequence is TGTGCCAGTAGTGACGGAGGGACTAATGAAAAACTGTTTTTT. Encoded protein: CASSDGGTNEKLFF.

The gene calls are TRBV14 and TRBJ2-2; 8 nucleotides line up with TRBD1. Per germline, CDR1 SGHDN and CDR2 FVKESK. V trimming: 4 bases; J trimming: 1 base; junction bases outside the gene matches: 5. The CDR3 covers 16 residues. CDR3 nucleotides: TGTGCCAGCAGCCTGTTTGGACAGGGGAACACCGGGGAGCTGTTTTTT. This gives the protein CASSLFGQGNTGELFF.

The chain combines TRBV7-2 with TRBJ1-2; D is unclear. Germline CDR1 is SGHTA and CDR2 is FQGNSA. The CDR3 contains 13 residues. V lost 5 bases to trimming and J lost 4 bases, with 11 bases between them. This chain's CDR3 is CASSPERSYGYTF. DNA for the CDR3: TGTGCCAGCAGCCCGGAGCGGAGCTATGGCTACACCTTC.

The chain couples TRBV6-1 to TRBJ1-5, with 7 bases matching TRBD1. J gave up 7 bases and V 5 bases, and 5 bases lay outside the gene matches. Germline loops: CDR1 MNHNS, CDR2 SASEGT. The CDR3 totals 13 residues. CDR3 residues: CASSTDRDQPQHF. In DNA form, the CDR3 reads TGTGCCAGCAGTACCGACAGGGACCAGCCCCAGCATTTT.

The rearrangement uses TRBV11-3 and TRBJ2-2; D is undetermined. Germline-derived CDR1 and CDR2 are SGHNT and YENEEA. V gave up 5 bases and J gave up 8 bases, with 21 bases separating them. The CDR3 contains 16 residues. The CDR3 region has the DNA TGTGCCAGCAGCCAAAGACGGGCCCGCTCAACGGGGGAGCTGTTTTTT. This translates into CASSQRRARSTGELFF.

For this clone: Only one base separates this from a far larger clonotype, so it likely reflects a read error. The chain recombines TRBV4-2 with TRBJ1-1, with D unclear. CDR3 length: 13 amino acids. Germline V gene lookup returns CDR1 LGHNA and CDR2 YNFKEQ. The V end was cut by 0 bases, the J end by 0 bases, with 2 bases between. The CDR3 reads CASSQEVNTEAFF. The CDR3, as DNA: TGTGCCAGCAGCCAAGAAGTGAACACTGAAGCTTTCTTT.

The J gene is TRBJ1-5, the V gene TRBV6-5, with D unresolved. V dropped 5 bases and J dropped 5 bases, with 16 bases sitting between them. Germline V lookup: CDR1 MNHEY, CDR2 SVGAGI. This CDR3 region has 15 residues. DNA for the CDR3: TGTGCCAGCAGTAGGTCGGGCGGGAGGGATCAGCCCCAGCATTTT. It specifies CASSRSGGRDQPQHF.

The chain joins TRBV7-6 to TRBJ2-3, with D perhaps TRBD1 or TRBD2 (7 bases each). Trimming stripped 2 bases from V and 6 bases from J, with 15 bases between. The CDR3 covers 15 residues. Germline values: CDR1 SGHVS, CDR2 FNYEAQ. This CDR3 is CASSLTTGEGDTQYF. CDR3 coding DNA: TGTGCCAGCAGCTTAACCACAGGGGAGGGGGATACGCAGTATTTT.

The V and J genes are TRBV7-2 and TRBJ2-7; maybe TRBD2 (5 bases). The length of the CDR3 is 16 residues. Looked up from germline, CDR1 is SGHTA and CDR2 is FQGNSA. The V end was cut by 2 bases, the J end by 0 bases, with 14 bases between. The CDR3: CASSLRTGSSSYEQYF. The CDR3 DNA reads TGTGCCAGCAGCTTAAGGACTGGCTCGAGCTCCTACGAGCAGTACTTC.

The chain recombines TRBV27 with TRBJ2-1, with no clear D. Looked up from germline, CDR1 is MNHEY and CDR2 is SMNVEV (reference sequence). V shed 3 bases and J shed 6 bases, with 12 bases lying between them. The CDR3 loop spans 14 amino acids. The chain's CDR3 is CASSLESAFNEQFF. The CDR3 DNA follows: TGTGCCAGCAGTTTGGAATCGGCTTTCAATGAGCAGTTCTTC.